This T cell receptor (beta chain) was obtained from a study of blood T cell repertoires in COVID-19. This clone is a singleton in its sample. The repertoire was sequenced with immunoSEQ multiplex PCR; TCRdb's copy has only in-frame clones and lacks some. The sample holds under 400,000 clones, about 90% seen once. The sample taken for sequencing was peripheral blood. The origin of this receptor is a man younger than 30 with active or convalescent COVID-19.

The CDR3 DNA reads as TGCAGCGTTTCAGGAGGGGGGGTGAACACTGAAGCTTTCTTT. Protein: CSVSGGGVNTEAFF. The rearrangement uses TRBV29-1 and TRBJ1-1; a weak D match, TRBD1 (6 bases). Trimming pared 5 bases from V and 0 bases from J, leaving 13 bases between. CDR3 length equals 14 residues. Germline V gives CDR1 SQVTM, CDR2 ANQGSEA.